Following are 9 T cell receptor beta chains from one sample sequenced in a study of T-cell memory formation after mild COVID-19. TCRdb itself ran the 5' RACE reads through MiXCR, one entry per CDR3 protein. In the table there are around 300,000 distinct CDR3 sequences, 13% of which are singletons. Sequenced: PBMCs or a T cell subset sorted from them (not recorded which). These receptors came from a man aged 18 to 29 who had mild COVID-19 (a few samples of this study predate the infection). Cell type and time point are not known.

The chain recombines TRBV2 with TRBJ2-1; no definite D call. Between the trimmed V and J ends, which lost 6 bases and 3 bases, there was a span of 6 bases. The CDR3 consists of 12 residues. Germline CDR1 SNHLY, CDR2 FYNNEI. DNA for the CDR3: TGTGCCAGCAGCGCAGACTACAATGAGCAGTTCTTC. Translated: CASSADYNEQFF.

CDR3 loop: CATSAGWESAGELFF. CDR3 sequence (DNA): TGTGCCACCAGTGCCGGGTGGGAGAGCGCCGGGGAGCTGTTTTTT. V gene TRBV24-1 combines with J gene TRBJ2-2; weak D call: TRBD2 (5 bases). Germline CDR1 and CDR2: KGHDR and SFDVKD. V gave up 5 bases and J gave up 6 bases, with 15 bases separating them. CDR3 length: 15 amino acids.

This chain connects TRBV7-9 to TRBJ2-3; D ambiguous. The CDR3 length is 14 residues. Germline CDR1 and CDR2: SEHNR and FQNEAQ (reference sequence). Trimming removed 5 bases at V and 1 base at J, with 10 bases between. The CDR3 region has the DNA TGTGCCAGCAGCGCCGGACGGGGCACAGATACGCAGTATTTT. Its protein product is CASSAGRGTDTQYF.

This clonotype was counted only a few times. The CDR3 loop is CASSPPASGVTDTQYF. The CDR3 region has the DNA TGCGCCAGCAGCCCTCCGGCTAGCGGCGTCACAGATACGCAGTATTTT. This rearrangement joins TRBV5-1 to TRBJ2-3; 7 bases line up with TRBD2. J was trimmed by 2 bases and V by 4 bases; bases with no gene match: 10. The CDR3 runs to 16 residues. Per germline, CDR1 SGHRS and CDR2 YFSETQ.

The chain recombines TRBV20-1 with TRBJ1-6; weak D call: TRBD1 (5 bases). This CDR3 spans 15 amino acids. The germline gives CDR1 DFQATT, CDR2 SNEGSKA (reference sequence). Trimming took off 4 bases at V and 8 bases at J, with 18 bases between the two ends. CDR3 in DNA: TGCAGTGCTACGATCGGGACGGCCTGGGATTCACCCCTCCACTTT. This encodes CSATIGTAWDSPLHF.

This clonotype came up a few times. This chain connects TRBV4-1 to TRBJ2-2; possible D gene TRBD2, 5 bases. From germline, CDR1 is MGHRA and CDR2 YSYEKL. The CDR3 covers 17 residues. With 3 bases removed from V and 6 bases from J, the gap between germline ends came to 20 bases. The CDR3 DNA sequence: TGCGCCAGCAGCCAGGAGCCCCTCGAGGGTCCCGCCGGGGAGCTGTTTTTT. The encoded protein is CASSQEPLEGPAGELFF.

This chain connects TRBV5-4 to TRBJ2-4; 9 bases align to TRBD1. CDR3 length: 13 residues. The J segment lost 9 bases and the V segment lost 10 bases, leaving 11 bases of the junction unmatched. In germline, CDR1 is SGHNT, CDR2 YYREEE (reference sequence). For the CDR3, the DNA is TGTGCCGTCATCACAGGGGGCGATGGCATTCAGTACTTC. It codes for CAVITGGDGIQYF.

This clonotype has more than one count but fewer than ten. J is TRBJ1-1 and V is TRBV20-1; TRBD1 matches at 7 bases. This CDR3 is 19 amino acids long. V dropped 3 bases and J dropped 6; count of bases not matched to a gene: 25. The germline gives CDR1 DFQATT, CDR2 SNEGSKA (reference sequence). Written as DNA, the CDR3 is TGCAGTGCTAGGGGTCTTTTGGAAGGGGGCGTTGTTATCCTGGCTGAAGCTTTCTTT. This sequence encodes CSARGLLEGGVVILAEAFF.

This rearrangement joins TRBV7-9 to TRBJ2-7, with D hard to call. Trimming took off 4 bases at V and 6 bases at J, with 13 bases between the two ends. CDR3 length: 13 residues. CDR1 and CDR2 from the germline V gene are SEHNR and FQNEAQ (reference sequence). This CDR3 is CASSSLLGREQYF. CDR3 in DNA: TGTGCCAGCAGCTCCCTCCTAGGCCGCGAGCAGTACTTC.